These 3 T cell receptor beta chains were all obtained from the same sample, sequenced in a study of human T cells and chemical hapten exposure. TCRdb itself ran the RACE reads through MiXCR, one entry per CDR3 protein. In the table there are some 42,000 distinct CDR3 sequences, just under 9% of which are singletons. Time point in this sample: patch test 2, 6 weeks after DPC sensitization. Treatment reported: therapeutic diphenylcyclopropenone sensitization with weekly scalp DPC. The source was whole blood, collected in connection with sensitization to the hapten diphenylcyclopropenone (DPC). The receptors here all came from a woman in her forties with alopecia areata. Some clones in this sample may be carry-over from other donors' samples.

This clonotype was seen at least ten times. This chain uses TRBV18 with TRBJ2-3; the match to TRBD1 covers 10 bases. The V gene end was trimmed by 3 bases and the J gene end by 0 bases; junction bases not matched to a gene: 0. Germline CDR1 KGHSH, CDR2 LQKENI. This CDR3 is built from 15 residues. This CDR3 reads CASSPGQGSTDTQYF. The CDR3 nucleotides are TGTGCCAGCTCACCGGGACAGGGGAGCACAGATACGCAGTATTTT.

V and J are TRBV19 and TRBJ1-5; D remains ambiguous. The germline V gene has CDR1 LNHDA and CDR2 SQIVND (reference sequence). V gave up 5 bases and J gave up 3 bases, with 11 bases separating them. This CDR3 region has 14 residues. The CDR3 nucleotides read TGTGCCAGTAGTCCGAACCGCGCCAATCAGCCCCAGCATTTT. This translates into CASSPNRANQPQHF.

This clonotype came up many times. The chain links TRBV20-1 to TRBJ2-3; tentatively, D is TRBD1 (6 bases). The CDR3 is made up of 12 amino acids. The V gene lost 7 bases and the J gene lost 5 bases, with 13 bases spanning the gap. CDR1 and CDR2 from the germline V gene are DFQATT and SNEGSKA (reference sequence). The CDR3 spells CSGEQGQDTQYF. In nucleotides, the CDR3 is TGCAGTGGGGAGCAGGGGCAAGATACGCAGTATTTT.